The 20 T cell receptor beta chains reported below all come from one sample, sequenced in a study of Ad26.COV2.S vaccination and SARS-CoV-2 variants. Treatment: roughly 20 received Ad26.COV2.S at low or high dose, single or two shots; several received placebo; per-sample allocation not given. It was on day 63 after the first vaccine or placebo injection that samples were taken. Clones were sequenced by immunoSEQ multiplex PCR, and TCRdb holds only the in-frame ones, with some missing. Seen here are 400,000 to 450,000 clones, roughly 88% observed once, and the top ten hold roughly 4%. The source was peripheral blood, collected in a trial of Ad26.COV2.S vaccine versus placebo. Receptor source: a person aged 18-65 years who received the Ad26.COV2.S COVID-19 vaccine or a placebo.

This sequence joins TRBV9 and TRBJ2-1, with D perhaps matching TRBD2 (5 bases). Per the germline V gene, CDR1 is SGDLS and CDR2 is YYNGEE. This CDR3 has 15 residues. V was trimmed by 1 base and J by 5 bases, leaving 13 bases between them. The CDR3 DNA sequence: TGTGCCAGCAGCGTATCAGGAGGAGAGCACAATGAGCAGTTCTTC. Amino acid sequence: CASSVSGGEHNEQFF. The entire variable domain, with the rest obtained from reference TRBV9 and TRBJ2-1, is as follows: DSGVTQTPKHLITATGQRVTLRCSPRSGDLSVYWYQQSLDQGLQFLIQYYNGEERAKGNILERFSAQQFPDLHSELNLSSLELGDSALYFCASSVSGGEHNEQFFGPGTRLTVL.

J is TRBJ2-7 and V is TRBV27; 9 bases align to TRBD2. Germline CDR1 MNHEY, CDR2 SMNVEV (reference sequence). The V gene end was trimmed by 5 bases and the J gene end by 6 bases; junction bases not matched to a gene: 11. The CDR3 covers 15 residues. The CDR3 sequence is CASSPSSGGLREQYF. CDR3 coding DNA: TGTGCCAGCAGTCCCTCAAGCGGGGGGCTTCGCGAGCAGTACTTC.

The chain couples TRBV6-5 to TRBJ1-1; D call uncertain. The CDR3 is 15 residues long. CDR1 and CDR2 from the germline V gene are MNHEY and SVGAGI. V lost 7 bases, J lost 3 bases, and 18 bases lay in between. This CDR3 is CASNQRSGWDTEAFF. The CDR3 DNA sequence: TGTGCCAGCAATCAACGTTCGGGGTGGGACACTGAAGCTTTCTTT.

The chain joins TRBV27 to TRBJ2-2; D is undetermined. This CDR3 has 12 residues. Germline V CDR1 and CDR2: MNHEY, SMNVEV (reference sequence). V was cut by 6 bases and J by 8 bases, with 10 bases left in between. CDR3 sequence (DNA): TGTGCCAGCAGGGCTCTCCGGGGGGAGCTGTTTTTT. This gives the protein CASRALRGELFF.

The chain employs TRBV9 and TRBJ2-2; tentatively, D is TRBD1 (6 bases). Trimming cost V 6 bases and J 6 bases, with 18 bases left between them. CDR3 length: 15 amino acids. Germline CDR1 reads SGDLS; CDR2 reads YYNGEE. As DNA, the CDR3 is TGTGCCAGCACGAAATCCCCAGGGGTCGCCGGGGAGCTGTTTTTT. Amino acid sequence: CASTKSPGVAGELFF.

The chain combines TRBV18 with TRBJ1-4; TRBD1 agrees at 7 bases. In germline, CDR1 is KGHSH, CDR2 LQKENI. The CDR3 consists of 14 residues. The J segment lost 7 bases and the V segment lost 1 base, leaving 3 bases of the junction unmatched. This CDR3 reads CASSPQGAGEKLFF. The CDR3 nucleotides read TGTGCCAGCTCACCACAGGGGGCCGGTGAAAAACTGTTTTTT.

The chain employs TRBV21-1 and TRBJ1-3. TRBV21-1 constitutes a pseudogene. The CDR3 spans 17 residues. CDR3 DNA: TGTGCCAGCAGCAATCTCCCTAATATCTCCCCACGGAACACCATATATTTT. It specifies CASSNLPNISPRNTIYF.

The chain employs TRBV6-1 and TRBJ1-1; weak D call: TRBD1 (6 bases). This CDR3 comprises 15 residues. V dropped 9 bases and J dropped 4 bases, with 21 bases sitting between them. The germline V gene encodes CDR1 MNHNS and CDR2 SASEGT. CDR3 in DNA: TGTGCCAGTTTTGGACCCGTTAACAGGGTCACTGAAGCTTTCTTT. Amino acid sequence: CASFGPVNRVTEAFF.

The V gene is TRBV7-2, the J gene TRBJ2-1; perhaps TRBD2 as D (5 bases). The germline gives CDR1 SGHTA, CDR2 FQGNSA. The CDR3 has 15 residues. V was trimmed by 1 base and J by 6 bases, leaving 13 bases between them. In DNA, the CDR3 is TGTGCCAGCAGCTTAGGGGAGTCATGGGTCAATGAGCAGTTCTTC. Translated: CASSLGESWVNEQFF.

The rearrangement links TRBV4-3 to TRBJ1-2, with D possibly TRBD1 on 6 matching bases. Germline CDR1 reads LGHNA; CDR2 reads YSLEER. This CDR3 has 16 amino acids. Deletions cut 0 bases from V and 6 bases from J, with 17 bases between. Here the CDR3 reads CASSQDPRGTRDGYTF. The CDR3 region has the DNA TGCGCCAGCAGCCAAGATCCAAGGGGGACCAGGGATGGCTACACCTTC.

In DNA form, the CDR3 reads TGCGCCAGCAGCCCAGGGGCGGGTCAGGGATTGGAGACCCAGTACTTC. It translates to CASSPGAGQGLETQYF. This chain links TRBV4-3 with TRBJ2-5; the D gene is possibly TRBD1 (6 bases). V dropped 4 bases and J dropped 5 bases, with 20 bases sitting between them. The CDR3 length is 16 residues. Germline loops: CDR1 LGHNA, CDR2 YSLEER.

J is TRBJ1-1 and V is TRBV4-2; the D gene is possibly TRBD1 (5 bases). Trimming removed 0 bases from V and 4 bases from J, with 9 bases in between. The CDR3 is made up of 14 amino acids. From germline, CDR1 is LGHNA and CDR2 YNFKEQ. DNA for the CDR3: TGTGCCAGCAGCCAAGACCTGGGGGGCACTGAAGCTTTCTTT. Its translation is CASSQDLGGTEAFF.

Worth noting for this clone: A junction boundary mismatches the germline segment, possibly from a read error. The J gene is TRBJ2-7, the V gene TRBV19; TRBD1 matches at 10 bases. Germline values: CDR1 LNHDA, CDR2 SQIVND (reference sequence). This CDR3 has 17 residues. CDR3 sequence: CASSILPGQGTSYEQYF. The CDR3 DNA follows: TGTGCCAGCAGTATCCTCCCGGGACAGGGGACGTCCTACGAGCAGTACTTC.

V and J are TRBV27 and TRBJ1-2, with 7 bases fitting TRBD1. The CDR3 has 13 amino acids. Trimming at V came to 3 bases and at J to 6 bases, leaving 4 bases not matched to a gene. Per the germline V gene, CDR1 is MNHEY and CDR2 is SMNVEV (reference sequence). The CDR3 DNA reads TGTGCCAGCAGTTTTGTGCAGGGGGATGGCTACACCTTC. Translated, it gives CASSFVQGDGYTF.

The V call is TRBV5-4, the J call TRBJ1-2, with a possible D match to TRBD1 (6 bases). CDR1 and CDR2 from the germline V gene are SGHNT and YYREEE (reference sequence). Between the trimmed V and J ends, which lost 1 base and 6 bases, there was a span of 13 bases. CDR3 length: 14 residues. This CDR3 is CASSLPAGGDGYTF. The CDR3 DNA reads as TGTGCCAGCAGCTTGCCGGCCGGGGGCGATGGCTACACCTTC.

The chain combines TRBV27 with TRBJ2-7; D may be TRBD1 or TRBD2 (5 bases each). CDR1 is MNHEY, CDR2 SMNVEV, per germline (reference sequence). The CDR3 loop spans 15 amino acids. Trimming pared 0 bases from V and 3 bases from J, leaving 12 bases between. CDR3 nucleotides: TGTGCCAGCAGTTTATCGGGGGAATCTCTCTACGAGCAGTACTTC. Translated, it gives CASSLSGESLYEQYF.

The chain employs TRBV5-5 and TRBJ1-2; D uncertain. The CDR3 runs to 16 residues. The V end lost 0 bases, the J end lost 4 bases, and 16 bases lay between the germline ends. The germline CDR1 and CDR2 sequences are SGHKS and YYEKEE (reference sequence). The CDR3 DNA is TGTGCCAGCAGCTTGGGACCTTCTACTACCTCCTATGGCTACACCTTC. Translation gives CASSLGPSTTSYGYTF. The full variable domain, with the rest looked up from reference TRBV5-5 and TRBJ1-2, is DAGVTQSPTHLIKTRGQQVTLRCSPISGHKSVSWYQQVLGQGPQFIFQYYEKEERGRGNFPDRFSARQFPNYSSELNVNALLLGDSALYLCASSLGPSTTSYGYTFGSGTRLTVV.

This clone was seen once. The chain is built from TRBV19 and TRBJ1-1, with no clear D. CDR1 LNHDA and CDR2 SQIVND come from the germline V gene (reference sequence). This CDR3 has 14 amino acids. V was shortened by 5 bases and J by 0 bases, with 10 bases between the two germline ends. The CDR3 loop reads CASSPGLMNTEAFF. CDR3 sequence (DNA): TGTGCCAGTAGTCCCGGACTGATGAACACTGAAGCTTTCTTT.

V usage is TRBV6-5 and J usage is TRBJ2-2; D not certain. The V gene lost 6 bases and the J gene lost 4 bases, with 15 bases spanning the gap. This CDR3 contains 15 residues. In germline, CDR1 is MNHEY, CDR2 SVGAGI. The CDR3 DNA reads TGTGCCAGCAGCCGCTCGACCCCGAGCACCGGGGAGCTGTTTTTT. Its protein is CASSRSTPSTGELFF.

The V gene is TRBV27, the J gene TRBJ1-5; no reliable D call. The CDR3 is 13 amino acids. The germline CDR1 and CDR2 sequences are MNHEY and SMNVEV (reference sequence). V was pared by 6 bases and J by 0 bases, with 6 bases between. The CDR3 loop is CASSTHSNQPQHF. The CDR3 DNA sequence: TGTGCCAGCAGCACCCATAGCAATCAGCCCCAGCATTTT.